The clone carrying this T cell receptor (beta chain) was detected ten times or more. What it binds is unknown. This entry comes from a study of T cells in Graves' hyperthyroidism and ophthalmopathy. Overall study results and limits: Most clonotypes expanded in the thyroid (above 0.001) were also present in blood.

TCR beta CDR3 regions were amplified from RNA transcripts. The TCR CDR3 first-round RT-PCR relied on the HTBI primer set. TCRdb re-called the multiplex PCR reads with MiXCR, one entry per CDR3 protein. The sample holds 550,000 to 650,000 distinct CDR3 sequences; approximately 14% are singletons and the top ten take roughly 5.5%. Looked up from germline, CDR1 is MNHNS and CDR2 is SASEGT. The V end lost 6 bases, the J end lost 0 bases, and 12 bases lay between the germline ends. There are 15 residues in the CDR3. Diagnostic assessment was based on clinical symptoms, serum thyroxine and TRAb, thyroid ultrasound and orbital computed tomography. Fresh peripheral blood, roughly 10 ml, was the source of the PBMCs.

The receptor was isolated from a woman in her 30s with Graves' hyperthyroidism that later progressed to Graves' ophthalmopathy. Sequencing used blood. The V call is TRBV6-1, the J call TRBJ2-4; possible D gene TRBD1, 5 bases. The CDR3 nucleotides are TGTGCCAGCAGCTCCACAGGTTTAGCCAAAAACATTCAGTACTTC. Translated: CASSSTGLAKNIQYF.